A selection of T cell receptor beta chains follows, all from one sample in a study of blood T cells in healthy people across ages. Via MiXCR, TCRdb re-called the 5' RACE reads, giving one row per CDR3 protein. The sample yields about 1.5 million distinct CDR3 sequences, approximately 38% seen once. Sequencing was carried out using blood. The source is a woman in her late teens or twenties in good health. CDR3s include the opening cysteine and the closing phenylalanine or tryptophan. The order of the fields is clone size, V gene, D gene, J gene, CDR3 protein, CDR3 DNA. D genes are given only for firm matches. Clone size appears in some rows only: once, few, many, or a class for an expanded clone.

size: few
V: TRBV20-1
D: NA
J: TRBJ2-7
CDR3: CSARDPLSSEQYF
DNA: TGCAGTGCTAGAGATCCCCTCAGTAGCGAGCAGTACTTC

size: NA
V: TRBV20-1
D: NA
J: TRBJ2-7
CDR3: CSARAGAPNEQYF
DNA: TGCAGTGCTAGAGCAGGGGCCCCCAACGAGCAGTACTTC

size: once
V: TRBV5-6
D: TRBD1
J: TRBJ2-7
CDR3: CASSLKDQGGRYEQYF
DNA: TGTGCCAGCAGCTTGAAGGATCAAGGGGGCCGCTACGAGCAGTACTTC

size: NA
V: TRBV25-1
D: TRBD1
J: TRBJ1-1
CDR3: CACTGQGAVSYTEAFF
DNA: TGTGCCTGTACGGGACAGGGTGCGGTTTCGTACACTGAAGCTTTCTTT

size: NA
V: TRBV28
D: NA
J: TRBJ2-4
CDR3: CASSLTDPKGSENIQYF
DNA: TGTGCCAGCAGTTTAACAGACCCCAAAGGGTCGGAAAACATTCAGTACTTC

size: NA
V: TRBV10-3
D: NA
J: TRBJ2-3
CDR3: CAISESQMNTQYF
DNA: TGTGCCATCAGTGAGTCGCAAATGAATACGCAGTATTTT

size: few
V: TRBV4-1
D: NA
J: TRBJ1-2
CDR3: CASSQDWGLRVSGYTF
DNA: TGCGCCAGCAGCCAAGATTGGGGGTTGAGGGTTTCGGGCTACACCTTC

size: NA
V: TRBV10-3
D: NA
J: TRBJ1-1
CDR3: CAISDLSLGSTEAFF
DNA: TGTGCCATCAGTGACCTAAGTCTGGGGAGCACTGAAGCTTTCTTT

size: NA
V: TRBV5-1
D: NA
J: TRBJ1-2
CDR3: CASSLGLTEDGYTF
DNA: TGCGCCAGCAGCTTGGGCCTGACAGAAGATGGCTACACCTTC

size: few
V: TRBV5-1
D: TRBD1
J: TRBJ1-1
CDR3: CASSRGQGGLNTEAFF
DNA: TGCGCCAGCAGCAGAGGACAGGGGGGCTTGAACACTGAAGCTTTCTTT

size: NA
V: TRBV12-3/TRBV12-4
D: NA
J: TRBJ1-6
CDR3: CASSLRDGYQSHNSPLHF
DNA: TGTGCCAGCAGTTTGAGGGACGGATACCAGAGCCATAATTCACCCCTCCACTTT

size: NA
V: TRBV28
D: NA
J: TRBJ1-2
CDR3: CASSPERQGYTF
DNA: TGTGCCAGCAGCCCGGAGAGGCAAGGCTACACCTTC